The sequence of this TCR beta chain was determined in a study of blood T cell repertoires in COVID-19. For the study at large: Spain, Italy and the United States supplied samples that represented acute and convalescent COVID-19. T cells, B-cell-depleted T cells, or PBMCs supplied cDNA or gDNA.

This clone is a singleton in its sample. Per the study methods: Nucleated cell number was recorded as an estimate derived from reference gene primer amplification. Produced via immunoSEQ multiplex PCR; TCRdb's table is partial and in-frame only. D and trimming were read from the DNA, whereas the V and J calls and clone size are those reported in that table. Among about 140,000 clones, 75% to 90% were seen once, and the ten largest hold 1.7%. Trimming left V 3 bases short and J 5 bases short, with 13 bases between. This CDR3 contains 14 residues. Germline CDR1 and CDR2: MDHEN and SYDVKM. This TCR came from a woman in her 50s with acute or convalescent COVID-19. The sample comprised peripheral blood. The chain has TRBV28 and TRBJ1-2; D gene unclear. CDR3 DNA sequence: TGTGCCAGCAGTTTGGTGGCCCCCATTTATGGCTACACCTTC. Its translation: CASSLVAPIYGYTF.